The 28 T cell receptor beta chains presented below share a single source sample, sequenced in a study of blood T cell repertoires in COVID-19 (dated by TCRdb to the early 2020s). Receptor libraries were prepared by the immunoSEQ multiplex PCR assay. Not all clones reach the TCRdb copy of this immuneACCESS table, which keeps in-frame sequences only. Checked studies attribute under half of the gap to unresolved V genes and leave the rest unexplained. The table for this sample lists 90,000 to 130,000 clones; around 80% of them were counted only once. The biggest ten clones account for approximately 0.76% of the sample. Source material: peripheral blood. These receptor sequences come from a woman in her sixties or seventies with acute or convalescent COVID-19.

The chain is built from TRBV12-3 or TRBV12-4 and TRBJ1-1, with D tentatively TRBD1 (6 bases). V gave up 5 bases and J gave up 7 bases, with 14 bases separating them. This CDR3 is built from 13 residues. The chain's CDR3 is CASSPDRPDEAFF. The CDR3 DNA is TGTGCCAGCAGTCCCGACAGGCCAGATGAAGCTTTCTTT.

The chain uses TRBV5-1 and TRBJ2-3; the match to TRBD2 covers 8 bases. This CDR3 comprises 16 residues. V was clipped by 3 bases and J by 3 bases; unmatched bases: 9. The V gene's germline CDR1 is SGHRS and CDR2 YFSETQ. CDR3 sequence reads: CASSSYPGGRTDTQYF. The CDR3 DNA reads as TGCGCCAGCAGCTCTTACCCGGGGGGGCGGACAGATACGCAGTATTTT.

V is TRBV18 and J is TRBJ1-4; D gene unclear. CDR1 KGHSH and CDR2 LQKENI come from the germline V gene. Trimming removed 3 bases from V and 2 bases from J, with 10 bases in between. The CDR3 spans 15 residues. The CDR3, as DNA: TGTGCCAGCTCACCCTTTGGAGGGACTAATGAAAAACTGTTTTTT. Protein product: CASSPFGGTNEKLFF.

This chain connects TRBV5-1 to TRBJ2-7; 7 nucleotides line up with TRBD2. The CDR3 contains 15 residues. With V trimmed by 7 bases and J by 6 bases, 16 bases remained unmatched. Germline CDR1 and CDR2: SGHRS and YFSETQ. The CDR3 sequence: CASRRPGGGPGEQYF. The CDR3 region has the DNA TGCGCCAGCCGCCGTCCGGGGGGAGGGCCGGGCGAGCAGTACTTC.

The chain uses TRBV6-5 and TRBJ1-2, with D possibly matching TRBD1 (6 bases). The CDR3 runs 14 residues. Germline V gene sequence: CDR1 MNHEY, CDR2 SVGAGI. V lost 3 bases and J lost 4, with 12 bases in between. The CDR3 sequence is CASSYSRGGYGYTF. CDR3 in DNA: TGTGCCAGCAGTTATTCCAGGGGTGGCTATGGCTACACCTTC.

The chain joins TRBV5-4 to TRBJ2-1, with D uncertain. CDR3 size: 12 residues. In germline, CDR1 is SGHNT, CDR2 YYREEE (reference sequence). V shed 0 bases and J shed 6 bases, with 4 bases lying between them. The CDR3 is CASSLEPNEQFF. Written as DNA, the CDR3 is TGTGCCAGCAGCTTGGAGCCCAATGAGCAGTTCTTC.

This clone came up a few times. The chain links TRBV24-1 to TRBJ2-5; D is perhaps TRBD2 (5 bases). The V end lost 3 bases, the J end lost 3 bases, and 16 bases lay between the germline ends. The CDR3 spans 16 residues. Per germline, CDR1 KGHDR and CDR2 SFDVKD. The CDR3 DNA reads as TGTGCCACCAGTGATCCCTCCGGGGAAAGGAAAGAGACCCAGTACTTC. Its translation: CATSDPSGERKETQYF.

This clone appeared once. This chain uses TRBV13 with TRBJ1-3; tentative D call: TRBD1 (5 bases). This CDR3 contains 14 residues. Germline assignment: CDR1 PRHDT and CDR2 FYEKMQ (reference sequence). Between the trimmed V and J ends, which lost 9 bases and 1 base, there was a span of 13 bases. CDR3 region: CASGQGNSGNTIYF. The CDR3 DNA is TGTGCCAGTGGGCAGGGAAATTCTGGAAACACCATATATTTT.

The J gene is TRBJ2-1, the V gene TRBV11-3; TRBD2 aligns across 16 bases. The trim removed 5 bases at V and 7 bases at J, leaving 11 bases unmatched. The germline V gene encodes CDR1 SGHNT and CDR2 YENEEA. The CDR3 consists of 18 residues. The CDR3 DNA reads TGTGCCAGCAGCACAGCGGGACTAGCGGGAGGGGCCGGGAATGAGCAGTTCTTC. The encoded protein is CASSTAGLAGGAGNEQFF.

This clone was found many times. The chain carries TRBV2 and TRBJ1-6; TRBD1 aligns across 9 bases. The CDR3 length is 11 residues. The trim removed 7 bases at V and 18 bases at J, leaving 7 bases unmatched. Germline values: CDR1 SNHLY, CDR2 FYNNEI. CDR3 DNA: TGTGCCAGCATGAGGGACAGGGAAACCCACTTT. It translates to CASMRDRETHF.

V is TRBV3-1 (or the pseudogene TRBV3-2) and J is TRBJ2-5; 8 bases align to TRBD2. CDR3 size: 14 residues. The ends lost 3 bases at V and 1 base at J; junction bases unmatched: 1. In germline, CDR1 is LGHDT, CDR2 YNNKEL (reference sequence). The CDR3 DNA sequence: TGTGCCAGCAGCCAGGCGGGGGGCCAAGAGACCCAGTACTTC. It specifies CASSQAGGQETQYF.

The gene calls are TRBV30 and TRBJ1-2; TRBD1 aligns across 8 bases. This CDR3 comprises 14 residues. The germline gives CDR1 GTSNPN, CDR2 SVGIG (reference sequence). The trim removed 4 bases at V and 5 bases at J, leaving 9 bases unmatched. The DNA of the CDR3 is TGTGCCTGGAAACAGGGGGACCTGGGGTATGGCTACACCTTC. It specifies CAWKQGDLGYGYTF. Full variable domain (rest looked up from reference TRBV30 and TRBJ1-2): SQTIHQWPATLVQPVGSPLSLECTVEGTSNPNLYWYRQAAGRGLQLLFYSVGIGQISSEVPQNLSASRPQDRQFILSSKKLLLSDSGFYLCAWKQGDLGYGYTFGSGTRLTVV.

The chain joins TRBV6-5 to TRBJ1-3; TRBD1 aligns across 7 bases. This CDR3 is 14 amino acids long. J was trimmed by 8 bases and V by 5 bases; bases with no gene match: 9. Germline values: CDR1 MNHEY, CDR2 SVGAGI. The CDR3 region is CASSPSWTGHTIYF. Written as DNA, the CDR3 is TGTGCCAGCAGTCCTTCTTGGACAGGCCACACCATATATTTT.

In this sample, this clone turned up once. V is TRBV10-3 and J is TRBJ2-7, with D tentatively TRBD2 (6 bases). The CDR3 consists of 17 residues. Trimming removed 0 bases from V and 1 base from J, with 16 bases in between. CDR1 is ENHRY, CDR2 SYGVKD, per germline. In nucleotides, the CDR3 is TGTGCCATCAGTGAGTCGATTGCGAGACGGGGGTCCTACGAGCAGTACTTC. Residues: CAISESIARRGSYEQYF.

The genes are TRBV24-1 and TRBJ2-1; 11 bases are a match to TRBD2. The CDR3 covers 17 residues. From germline, CDR1 is KGHDR and CDR2 SFDVKD. With V trimmed by 5 bases and J by 4 bases, 9 bases remained unmatched. CDR3 residues: CATSGNRGTSGYNEQFF. In DNA, the CDR3 is TGTGCCACCAGTGGAAACAGGGGGACTAGCGGATACAATGAGCAGTTCTTC.

This clone came up a few times. The chain carries TRBV7-3 and TRBJ1-1, with a tentative D call TRBD1 (5 bases). Trimming took off 5 bases at V and 2 bases at J, with 12 bases between the two ends. This CDR3 contains 14 residues. Germline V gene sequence: CDR1 SGHTA, CDR2 FQGTGA. CDR3 loop: CASSQDSSNTEAFF. For the CDR3, the DNA is TGTGCCAGCAGCCAAGACAGTAGTAACACTGAAGCTTTCTTT.

This chain connects TRBV6-4 to TRBJ2-1; the match to TRBD1 covers 8 bases. V was clipped by 6 bases and J by 9 bases; unmatched bases: 7. The CDR3 is made up of 13 amino acids. The V gene's germline CDR1 is MRHNA and CDR2 SNTAGT. The CDR3 bases are TGTGCCAGCAGCTCGACAGGGGAGAGTGAGCAGTTCTTC. Its protein product is CASSSTGESEQFF.

The chain recombines TRBV19 with TRBJ1-1, with TRBD1 identical over 7 bases. CDR3 length equals 16 residues. Losses at the gene ends were 6 bases for V and 0 bases for J; bases not matched to a gene: 10. Germline values: CDR1 LNHDA, CDR2 SQIVND (reference sequence). CDR3 region: CASRHRGPSMNTEAFF. CDR3 nucleotides: TGTGCCAGTAGGCACAGGGGCCCCTCCATGAACACTGAAGCTTTCTTT.

The genes are TRBV6-6 and TRBJ2-5; 12 nucleotides line up with TRBD2. Looked up from germline, CDR1 is MNHNY and CDR2 is SVGAGI (reference sequence). The CDR3 loop spans 17 amino acids. V shed 5 bases, J shed 2 bases, and the junction held 9 bases outside the gene matches. The DNA for the CDR3 is TGTGCCAGCAGTCCCCTAGGACTAGCGGGGCCGCAAGAGACCCAGTACTTC. This encodes CASSPLGLAGPQETQYF.

This clone appeared a single time. DNA of the CDR3: TGTGCCAGCAGACACAGCTTCCGCGCTTTCTTT. The encoded protein is CASRHSFRAFF. This rearrangement joins TRBV6-5 to TRBJ1-1; D is uncertain. The germline gives CDR1 MNHEY, CDR2 SVGAGI. CDR3 length equals 11 residues. The V end was cut by 6 bases, the J end by 11 bases, with 13 bases between.

The chain has TRBV6-1 and TRBJ1-1; no firm D call. Germline values: CDR1 MNHNS, CDR2 SASEGT. The CDR3 is 15 residues long. V was clipped by 3 bases and J by 4 bases, with 15 bases between them. CDR3 in DNA: TGTGCCAGCAGTGACCCCCCCGGCAGAGGCACTGAAGCTTTCTTT. Amino acid sequence: CASSDPPGRGTEAFF.

The chain uses TRBV11-2 and TRBJ2-7; TRBD2 matches 15 bases. Trimming took 5 bases from V and 6 from J; bases not matched to a gene: 17. The CDR3 is made up of 19 amino acids. Germline V gives CDR1 SGHAT, CDR2 FQNNGV. The CDR3 DNA reads TGTGCCAGCAGCCACAGAAGCGGACTAGCGGGAGGGCAACTTACCGAGCAGTACTTC. Encoded protein: CASSHRSGLAGGQLTEQYF.

The rearrangement uses TRBV6-5 and TRBJ1-2, with 7 nucleotides matching TRBD1. The CDR3 length is 14 residues. The germline V gene encodes CDR1 MNHEY and CDR2 SVGAGI. J lost 2 bases, V lost 7 bases, and 7 bases had no gene match. This CDR3 is CASKRPGGNYGYTF. Written as DNA, the CDR3 is TGTGCCAGCAAACGTCCAGGGGGGAACTATGGCTACACCTTC.

In DNA form, the CDR3 reads TGCGCCAGCGGAACAGGACAGGGGGTAAATGAGCAGTTCTTC. Protein product: CASGTGQGVNEQFF. The V gene is TRBV5-1, the J gene TRBJ2-1; the match to TRBD1 covers 10 bases. This CDR3 region has 14 residues. CDR1 and CDR2 (germline): SGHRS, YFSETQ. V gave up 7 bases and J gave up 7 bases; unmatched junction bases: 8. The full variable domain, completed using reference TRBV5-1 and TRBJ2-1, is KAGVTQTPRYLIKTRGQQVTLSCSPISGHRSVSWYQQTPGQGLQFLFEYFSETQRNKGNFPGRFSGRQFSNSRSEMNVSTLELGDSALYLCASGTGQGVNEQFFGPGTRLTVL.

V and J are TRBV12-5 and TRBJ2-2; D possibly corresponds to TRBD1 (5 bases). Trimming cost V 2 bases and J 4 bases, with 11 bases left between them. Germline-derived CDR1 and CDR2 are LGHNT and FRNRAP. This CDR3 comprises 15 residues. For the CDR3, the DNA is TGTGCTAGTGGTTTGTTGCAGGGAAGCACCGGGGAGCTGTTTTTT. Translated: CASGLLQGSTGELFF.

The rearrangement links TRBV30 to TRBJ2-3, with no clear D. V lost 2 bases and J lost 2, with 5 bases in between. The CDR3 has 12 amino acids. Germline CDR1 reads GTSNPN; CDR2 reads SVGIG (reference sequence). The CDR3, as DNA: TGTGCCTGGAGTCTCTCCACAGATACGCAGTATTTT. It specifies CAWSLSTDTQYF.

The rearrangement links TRBV30 to TRBJ1-1; D not certain. This CDR3 comprises 14 residues. V was cut by 5 bases and J by 0 bases, with 13 bases left in between. CDR1 and CDR2 (germline): GTSNPN, SVGIG (reference sequence). This CDR3 reads CAWGRNILNTEAFF. DNA of the CDR3: TGTGCCTGGGGGAGGAACATTTTGAACACTGAAGCTTTCTTT.

The V and J genes are TRBV24-1 and TRBJ1-2; the D is unclear. This CDR3 is built from 14 residues. Germline CDR1 and CDR2: KGHDR and SFDVKD. Trimming removed 0 bases at V and 4 bases at J, with 8 bases between. CDR3 DNA sequence: TGTGCCACCAGTGATTTGGCCTCCGGCTATGGCTACACCTTC. Its translation is CATSDLASGYGYTF.